The 3 T cell receptor beta chains in this list originate from one sample, sequenced in a study of neurological immune-mediated disorders. A single record per CDR3 protein comes from TCRdb applying MiXCR to the 5' RACE reads. In the table there are around 69,000 distinct CDR3 sequences, 4.5% of which are singletons. The sequencing sample was made of PBMCs. The receptors here all came from a man aged 25 to 40 with multiple sclerosis.

This clonotype has a count of ten or more. The chain carries TRBV20-1 and TRBJ2-5, with 10 bases identical to TRBD2. The V and J ends lost 4 bases and 3 bases, in that order; junction bases with no gene match: 5. The CDR3 has 14 amino acids. CDR1 is DFQATT and CDR2 is SNEGSKA in the germline V gene (reference sequence). The CDR3 protein is CSAKRGGREETQYF. CDR3 coding DNA: TGCAGTGCTAAGCGGGGGGGGCGGGAAGAGACCCAGTACTTC.

This clonotype was observed many times. This chain links TRBV5-1 with TRBJ2-2; 10 nucleotides align to TRBD1. Unmatched junction bases numbered 7, after V lost 2 bases and J lost 6 bases. The CDR3 runs 16 residues. Per the germline V gene, CDR1 is SGHRS and CDR2 is YFSETQ. DNA of the CDR3: TGCGCCAGCAGCTTCGACGGGACAGGGGTCGCCGGGGAGCTGTTTTTT. Translation gives CASSFDGTGVAGELFF.

V is TRBV7-6 and J is TRBJ1-6, with no clear D. Trimming stripped 1 base from V and 7 bases from J, with 11 bases between. The CDR3 extends over 15 amino acids. CDR1 and CDR2 from the germline V gene are SGHVS and FNYEAQ. This CDR3 reads CASSLDGPRNSPLHF. The CDR3 bases are TGTGCCAGCAGCTTAGATGGACCTAGGAATTCACCCCTCCACTTT.